The 31 T cell receptor beta chains presented below share a single source sample, sequenced in a study of blood T cell repertoires in COVID-19. The assay was immunoSEQ multiplex PCR, and TCRdb's table has in-frame clones only and misses some. Here the sample spans 310,000 or so clones, roughly 90% being singletons. Sequenced material: PBMCs or T cells enriched from blood (not recorded which). All receptors derive from a woman aged 35 to 49 who had recovered from COVID-19.

The rearrangement joins TRBV18 to TRBJ1-1, with D maybe TRBD1 (5 bases). Trimming cost V 3 bases and J 8 bases, with 13 bases left between them. CDR3 length: 13 residues. Germline assignment: CDR1 KGHSH and CDR2 LQKENI. DNA for the CDR3: TGTGCCAGCTCACCTGTACAGGCTGGGGAAGCTTTCTTT. This sequence encodes CASSPVQAGEAFF.

The chain recombines TRBV2 with TRBJ2-1; 13 bases align to TRBD2. CDR3 length: 14 residues. Germline V CDR1 and CDR2: SNHLY, FYNNEI. Losses at the gene ends were 9 bases for V and 7 bases for J; bases not matched to a gene: 6. The CDR3 coding sequence is TGTGCCAGTAGACTAGCGGGGGGAGCAAATGAGCAGTTCTTC. Translating gives CASRLAGGANEQFF.

This chain uses TRBV11-3 with TRBJ2-2, with a possible D match to TRBD1 (6 bases). CDR1 SGHNT and CDR2 YENEEA come from the germline V gene. The CDR3 has 17 residues. V lost 1 base to trimming and J lost 0 bases, with 12 bases between them. CDR3 protein: CASSLGGDTTNTGELFF. The CDR3 DNA sequence: TGTGCCAGCAGCTTAGGAGGGGACACGACGAACACCGGGGAGCTGTTTTTT.

The chain carries TRBV15 and TRBJ2-5; the D is unclear. The germline V and J ends were trimmed by 0 bases and 2 bases, with 4 bases remaining between them. The CDR3 is 13 amino acids. Germline CDR1 LNHNV, CDR2 YYDKDF (reference sequence). The CDR3 spells CATSRDLQETQYF. CDR3 DNA sequence: TGTGCCACCAGCAGAGACCTGCAAGAGACCCAGTACTTC.

The CDR3 region is CATSDLDSYNEQFF. The CDR3 bases are TGTGCCACCAGTGACCTGGACAGCTACAATGAGCAGTTCTTC. The chain joins TRBV24-1 to TRBJ2-1, with a weak D call TRBD1 (6 bases). V was cut by 4 bases and J by 3 bases, with 9 bases left in between. This CDR3 has 14 amino acids. From germline, CDR1 is KGHDR and CDR2 SFDVKD.

V gene TRBV6-2 or TRBV6-3 combines with J gene TRBJ2-7; 8 bases match TRBD2. Germline lookup yields CDR1 MNHEY and CDR2 SVGEGT. V lost 6 bases, J lost 1 base, and 8 bases stayed unmatched. The CDR3 is 15 amino acids. The CDR3 nucleotides are TGTGCCAGCAGCCCCCAGCGGGAGCTGTCCTACGAGCAGTACTTC. Protein: CASSPQRELSYEQYF.

This clone has only one observation. The chain has TRBV7-2 and TRBJ1-1; perhaps TRBD1 as D (6 bases). Deletions cut 4 bases from V and 0 bases from J, with 12 bases between. Germline CDR1 SGHTA, CDR2 FQGNSA. The CDR3 is made up of 15 amino acids. The CDR3 sequence is CASSSRGGLNTEAFF. CDR3 sequence (DNA): TGTGCCAGCAGCTCCAGGGGCGGACTGAACACTGAAGCTTTCTTT. The whole variable domain, filled in from reference TRBV7-2 and TRBJ1-1, reads GAGVSQSPSNKVTEKGKDVELRCDPISGHTALYWYRQSLGQGLEFLIYFQGNSAPDKSGLPSDRFSAERTGGSVSTLTIQRTQQEDSAVYLCASSSRGGLNTEAFFGQGTRLTVV.

This chain links TRBV6-5 with TRBJ2-1; 9 bases agree with TRBD2. The germline CDR1 and CDR2 sequences are MNHEY and SVGAGI. V was clipped by 3 bases and J by 8 bases; unmatched bases: 5. The CDR3 contains 14 residues. Written as DNA, the CDR3 is TGTGCCAGCAGTTATCCTAGCGGGACGGATGAGCAGTTCTTC. Its protein product is CASSYPSGTDEQFF.

V gene TRBV7-8 combines with J gene TRBJ2-1; the match to TRBD2 covers 7 bases. Germline V CDR1 and CDR2: SGHVS, FQNEAQ. The length of the CDR3 is 14 residues. The J segment lost 6 bases and the V segment lost 8 bases, leaving 10 bases of the junction unmatched. The CDR3 region has the DNA TGTGCCAGCCCTAGCGGAGACCTTCGCAATGAGCAGTTCTTC. This codes for CASPSGDLRNEQFF.

The rearrangement uses TRBV12-3 or TRBV12-4 and TRBJ1-4; D uncertain. V was shortened by 6 bases and J by 7 bases, with 12 bases between the two germline ends. The CDR3 contains 13 residues. Here the CDR3 reads CASSRSEGEKLFF. The CDR3 DNA reads as TGTGCCAGCAGCCGGAGCGAGGGTGAAAAACTGTTTTTT.

With respect to this clone: At one end the junction does not follow the germline gene, possibly because of a read error. The chain carries TRBV11-3 and TRBJ1-2; D gene unclear. Germline V gives CDR1 SGHNT, CDR2 YENEEA. This CDR3 is built from 8 residues. This CDR3 is CASSEGLF. CDR3 coding DNA: TGTGCCAGCAGCGAGGGTTTATTC. Together with reference TRBV11-3 and TRBJ1-2, the CDR3 gives the full variable domain: EAGVVQSPRYKIIEKKQPVAFWCNPISGHNTLYWYLQNLGQGPELLIRYENEEAVDDSQLPKDRFSAERLKGVDSTLKIQPAELGDSAVYLCASSEGLFGSGTRLTVV.

This sequence joins TRBV19 and TRBJ2-1; possible D gene TRBD2, 5 bases. Trimming stripped 1 base from V and 7 bases from J, with 14 bases between. The CDR3 has 15 amino acids. Germline V gene data show CDR1 as LNHDA and CDR2 as SQIVND (reference sequence). CDR3 coding DNA: TGTGCCAGTAGTATAGGGGCCCTGGGGAGAAATGAGCAGTTCTTC. It specifies CASSIGALGRNEQFF. Variable domain in full (rest from reference TRBV19 and TRBJ2-1): DGGITQSPKYLFRKEGQNVTLSCEQNLNHDAMYWYRQDPGQGLRLIYYSQIVNDFQKGDIAEGYSVSREKKESFPLTVTSAQKNPTAFYLCASSIGALGRNEQFFGPGTRLTVL.

The genes are TRBV18 and TRBJ1-1; tentatively, D is TRBD1 (6 bases). CDR3 length equals 15 residues. V was clipped by 4 bases and J by 4 bases, with 16 bases between them. The germline CDR1 and CDR2 sequences are KGHSH and LQKENI. The CDR3 here is CASSLGSGASTEAFF. The CDR3, as DNA: TGTGCCAGCTCACTCGGATCAGGGGCGAGCACTGAAGCTTTCTTT.

This chain connects TRBV3-1 (or the pseudogene TRBV3-2) to TRBJ1-5; a weak D match, TRBD1 (5 bases). The CDR3 covers 15 residues. The germline V gene has CDR1 LGHDT and CDR2 YNNKEL (reference sequence). Trimming took off 3 bases at V and 9 bases at J, with 18 bases between the two ends. The DNA of the CDR3 is TGTGCCAGCAGCCAGTCCGCAGGGTCAGGCCTGCCCCAGCATTTT. Translating gives CASSQSAGSGLPQHF.

This rearrangement joins TRBV20-1 to TRBJ1-5; tentatively, D is TRBD1 (5 bases). Germline V gene sequence: CDR1 DFQATT, CDR2 SNEGSKA (reference sequence). The length of the CDR3 is 11 residues. Trimming took 3 bases from V and 7 from J, leaving 7 bases between them. The CDR3 spells CSASREQPQHF. For the CDR3, the DNA is TGCAGTGCTAGCAGGGAACAGCCCCAGCATTTT.

The CDR3 here is CARSSNGYTF. For the CDR3, the DNA is TGTGCCAGAAGCTCCAATGGCTACACCTTC. The chain recombines TRBV7-5 with TRBJ1-2; the table's D call, TRBD1, was not checked against the DNA. TRBV7-5 corresponds to a pseudogene. This CDR3 is built from 10 residues.

This clone was recorded only once. J is TRBJ1-2 and V is TRBV19; TRBD1 is a possible D gene (5 bases). V lost 5 bases and J 7 bases, leaving 11 bases between the germline ends. The germline V gene has CDR1 LNHDA and CDR2 SQIVND (reference sequence). The CDR3 contains 12 residues. The chain's CDR3 is CASSASGLGYTF. The CDR3 region has the DNA TGTGCCAGTAGTGCCTCAGGGCTTGGCTACACCTTC.

CDR3 sequence reads: CATSDSDPTGGSYNEQFF. As DNA, the CDR3 is TGTGCCACCAGTGATTCCGATCCGACAGGGGGCTCCTACAATGAGCAGTTCTTC. This chain uses TRBV24-1 with TRBJ2-1; TRBD1 matches at 9 bases. The germline V gene encodes CDR1 KGHDR and CDR2 SFDVKD. The CDR3 covers 18 residues. The V and J ends lost 2 bases and 0 bases, in that order; junction bases with no gene match: 7.

On this clone: Other nucleotide sequences in the sample specify the same CDR3. The genes are TRBV13 and TRBJ2-1; D perhaps matches TRBD2 (5 bases). Germline lookup yields CDR1 PRHDT and CDR2 FYEKMQ (reference sequence). Between the trimmed V and J ends, which lost 1 base and 0 bases, there was a span of 7 bases. The CDR3 has 15 residues. CDR3 residues: CASSLAGSSYNEQFF. Here the CDR3 DNA reads TGTGCCAGCAGCTTAGCGGGGAGCTCCTACAATGAGCAGTTCTTC.

This chain connects TRBV27 to TRBJ2-3; D may be TRBD1 (6 bases). The CDR3 is 16 residues long. Per germline, CDR1 MNHEY and CDR2 SMNVEV (reference sequence). V dropped 5 bases and J dropped 0 bases, with 15 bases sitting between them. CDR3 coding DNA: TGTGCCAGCAGTCTGATCGGACAGCCTAGCACAGATACGCAGTATTTT. Translated: CASSLIGQPSTDTQYF.

This clone appeared once. This chain links TRBV12-3 or TRBV12-4 with TRBJ2-1; D unresolved. The V end was cut by 2 bases, the J end by 7 bases, with 6 bases between. The CDR3 is 12 residues long. The CDR3 sequence is CASSLPGNEQFF. The CDR3 coding sequence is TGTGCCAGCAGTTTACCCGGGAATGAGCAGTTCTTC.

The rearrangement links TRBV19 to TRBJ1-3; 9 positions agree with TRBD1. This CDR3 spans 17 amino acids. V shed 7 bases and J 0 bases; nucleotides not matched to a gene: 10. CDR1 is LNHDA, CDR2 SQIVND, per germline (reference sequence). The CDR3 region has the DNA TGTGCCAGTACTAAGACAGGGGGACCAAGCTCTGGAAACACCATATATTTT. Protein sequence: CASTKTGGPSSGNTIYF. The full variable domain, in which reference TRBV19 and TRBJ1-3 provide the parts outside the CDR3, is DGGITQSPKYLFRKEGQNVTLSCEQNLNHDAMYWYRQDPGQGLRLIYYSQIVNDFQKGDIAEGYSVSREKKESFPLTVTSAQKNPTAFYLCASTKTGGPSSGNTIYFGEGSWLTVV.

This sequence joins TRBV4-3 and TRBJ2-1; 7 bases agree with TRBD1. With 1 base clipped from V and 2 bases from J, the junction kept 11 bases outside the gene matches. Germline V lookup: CDR1 LGHNA, CDR2 YSLEER. This CDR3 spans 18 amino acids. CDR3 amino acids: CASSQVFSGGIPYNEQFF. CDR3 sequence (DNA): TGCGCCAGCAGCCAAGTTTTTTCAGGGGGAATCCCCTACAATGAGCAGTTCTTC.

This clone was counted a few times. The chain carries TRBV4-3 and TRBJ2-2; perhaps TRBD2 as D (5 bases). This CDR3 region has 14 residues. Between the trimmed V and J ends, which lost 0 bases and 7 bases, there was a span of 9 bases. Germline CDR1 is LGHNA and CDR2 is YSLEER. The CDR3: CASSQESGYGELFF. The CDR3 nucleotides read TGCGCCAGCAGCCAAGAATCGGGGTACGGGGAGCTGTTTTTT.

The chain links TRBV18 to TRBJ1-5, with a tentative D call TRBD1 (5 bases). The CDR3 has 13 residues. Trimming left V 10 bases short and J 4 bases short, with 14 bases between. CDR1 and CDR2 (germline): KGHSH, LQKENI. CDR3 sequence (DNA): TGTGCCACCCGGGGCGGGGGTAATCAGCCCCAGCATTTT. Translation: CATRGGGNQPQHF.

This chain joins TRBV19 and TRBJ2-1; 9 bases map to TRBD2. The CDR3 runs to 16 residues. Germline V lookup: CDR1 LNHDA, CDR2 SQIVND (reference sequence). Losses at the gene ends were 3 bases for V and 7 bases for J; bases not matched to a gene: 10. DNA of the CDR3: TGTGCCAGTAGTATGCGAGCGGGGGGCCGAAGAAATGAGCAGTTCTTC. This sequence encodes CASSMRAGGRRNEQFF.

Note on this clone: An end of the junction differs from the germline gene, which may be a read error. The chain is built from TRBV7-2 and TRBJ1-1, with 8 bases lining up with TRBD1. Per the germline V gene, CDR1 is SGHTA and CDR2 is FQGNSA. The length of the CDR3 is 15 residues. The CDR3 DNA follows: TGTGCCAGCAGCCTAGCAGGACAGGGTAGCACTGAAGCTTTCTTT. Translated: CASSLAGQGSTEAFF.

This chain connects TRBV7-3 to TRBJ1-1; tentative D call: TRBD1 (6 bases). The CDR3 covers 14 residues. With 5 bases removed from V and 6 bases from J, the gap between germline ends came to 16 bases. The germline gives CDR1 SGHTA, CDR2 FQGTGA. CDR3 DNA: TGTGCCAGCAGCCGTACCCGGGACACTTCTGAAGCTTTCTTT. Translating gives CASSRTRDTSEAFF.

This chain joins TRBV10-1 and TRBJ2-3; TRBD2 matches at 7 bases. CDR1 is WNHNN, CDR2 SYGVQD, per germline (reference sequence). The CDR3 contains 15 residues. With V trimmed by 6 bases and J by 2 bases, 8 bases remained unmatched. The CDR3 bases are TGCGCCAGCAGCCTAGCGGAATTAAACACAGATACGCAGTATTTT. Translation gives CASSLAELNTDTQYF.

This chain connects TRBV28 to TRBJ1-4; D is undetermined. This CDR3 is 14 amino acids long. The ends were cut back, 6 bases at V and 10 bases at J, with 18 bases in the middle. Germline V gives CDR1 MDHEN, CDR2 SYDVKM. CDR3: CASRPTLGPGKLFF. In DNA form, the CDR3 reads TGTGCCAGCAGGCCTACATTAGGCCCAGGAAAACTGTTTTTT.

The chain employs TRBV19 and TRBJ2-1; TRBD2 matches at 13 bases. Germline V gene sequence: CDR1 LNHDA, CDR2 SQIVND (reference sequence). With 5 bases clipped from V and 9 bases from J, the junction kept 7 bases outside the gene matches. This CDR3 spans 15 amino acids. This CDR3 is CASSVTSGGGSEQFF. CDR3 DNA: TGTGCCAGTAGTGTAACTAGCGGGGGGGGCAGTGAGCAGTTCTTC.